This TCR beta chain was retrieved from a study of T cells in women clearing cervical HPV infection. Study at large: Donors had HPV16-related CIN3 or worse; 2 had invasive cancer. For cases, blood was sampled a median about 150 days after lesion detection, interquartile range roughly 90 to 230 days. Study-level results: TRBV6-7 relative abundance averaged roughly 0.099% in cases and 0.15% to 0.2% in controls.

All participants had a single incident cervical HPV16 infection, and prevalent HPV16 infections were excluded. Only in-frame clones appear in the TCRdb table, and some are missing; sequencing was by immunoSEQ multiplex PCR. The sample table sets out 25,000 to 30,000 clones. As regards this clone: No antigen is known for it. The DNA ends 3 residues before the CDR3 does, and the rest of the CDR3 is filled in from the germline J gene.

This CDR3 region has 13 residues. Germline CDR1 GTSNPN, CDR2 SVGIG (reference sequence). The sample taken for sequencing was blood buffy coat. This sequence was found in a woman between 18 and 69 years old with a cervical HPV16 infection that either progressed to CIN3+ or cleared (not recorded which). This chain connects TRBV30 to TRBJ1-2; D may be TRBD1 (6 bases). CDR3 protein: CAWSAGVSPSYTF. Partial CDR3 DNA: TGTGCCTGGAGCGCAGGGGTCTCCCCCAGC.